This T cell receptor (beta chain) was profiled in a study of beta chain features in type 1 diabetes. A few counts support this clone. Its antigen is unknown. This sample also contains other DNA sequences that code for the same CDR3. The V end lost 10 bases, the J end lost 4 bases, and 11 bases lay between the germline ends. Germline CDR1 is LNHDA and CDR2 is SQIVND (reference sequence). The CDR3 length is 12 residues. Since all of the isolated RNA was reverse transcribed, expressed TCRB transcripts were what got sequenced. Sequenced by immunoSEQ multiplex PCR; TCRdb stores in-frame clones only, minus some. The data show 300,000 to 350,000 clones, roughly 14% seen once. Study-level results: TCRB CDR3s from Type 1 diabetes patients were moderately but significantly shorter in all four CD4+ subsets. When VDJ junctions were examined, type 1 diabetes patients showed fewer insertions and more deletions. Patients' naive, central memory and Treg TCRB repertoires seemed closer to one another than those of healthy donors.

Only one heparinised blood draw was taken per donor, and its volume averaged roughly 0.12 L. Sorting with CD45RO/CCR7/CD25/CD127/CD95/CD27 yielded naive, central memory, regulatory and stem-like memory CD4+ cells. Sequenced material: naive CD4+ T cells from blood. The chain uses TRBV19 and TRBJ1-5; D is unresolved. The clonotype comes from a woman aged 18-29 years with type 1 diabetes. The CDR3 region has the DNA TGTGCCACACGGACGGGAAATCAGCCCCAGCATTTT. It codes for CATRTGNQPQHF.